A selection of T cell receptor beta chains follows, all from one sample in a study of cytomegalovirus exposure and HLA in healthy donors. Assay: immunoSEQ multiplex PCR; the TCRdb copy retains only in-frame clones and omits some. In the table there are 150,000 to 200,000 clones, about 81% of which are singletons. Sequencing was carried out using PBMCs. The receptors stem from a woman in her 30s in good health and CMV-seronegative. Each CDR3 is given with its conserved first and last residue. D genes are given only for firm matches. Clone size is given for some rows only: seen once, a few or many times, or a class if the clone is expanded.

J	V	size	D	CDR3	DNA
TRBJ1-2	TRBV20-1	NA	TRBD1	CSARAGGGYTF	TGCAGTGCTAGGGCAGGGGGTGGCTACACCTTC
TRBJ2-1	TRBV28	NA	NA	CASSLGGDDDNEQFF	TGTGCCAGCAGTTTAGGAGGGGATGATGACAATGAGCAGTTCTTC
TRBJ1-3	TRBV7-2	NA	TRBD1	CASSLYRTGSSGNTIYF	TGTGCCAGCAGCTTATATAGGACAGGGTCCTCTGGAAACACCATATATTTT
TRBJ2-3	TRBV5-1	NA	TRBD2	CASSSRLAGVTDTQYF	TGCGCCAGCAGCTCTCGACTAGCGGGAGTGACAGATACGCAGTATTTT
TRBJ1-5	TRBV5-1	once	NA	CASSPDQGNQPQHF	TGCGCCAGCAGCCCTGATCAGGGCAACCAGCCCCAGCATTTT
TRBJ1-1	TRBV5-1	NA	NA	CASSLEYQGTNTEAFF	TGCGCCAGCAGCTTGGAGTATCAGGGGACGAACACTGAAGCTTTCTTT
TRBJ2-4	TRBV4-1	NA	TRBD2	CASSQGRASGGAKNIQYF	TGCGCCAGCAGCCAAGGCCGGGCCAGCGGGGGGGCCAAAAACATTCAGTACTTC
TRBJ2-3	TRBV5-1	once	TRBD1	CASSLGGQGYTDTQYF	TGCGCCAGCAGCTTGGGGGGACAGGGGTACACAGATACGCAGTATTTT
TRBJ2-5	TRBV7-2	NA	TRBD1	CASSPTRTGQETQYF	TGTGCCAGCAGCCCGACTCGGACAGGGCAAGAGACCCAGTACTTC
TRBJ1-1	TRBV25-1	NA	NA	CASIGGPRVAFMNTEAFF	TGTGCCAGCATAGGGGGACCCCGGGTGGCCTTTATGAACACTGAAGCTTTCTTT
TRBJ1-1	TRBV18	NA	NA	CASSPQGWYTEAFF	TGTGCCAGCTCCCCGCAGGGCTGGTACACTGAAGCTTTCTTT
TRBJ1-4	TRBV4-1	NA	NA	CASRPTGYREKLFF	TGCGCCAGCAGGCCCACAGGGTATCGTGAAAAACTGTTTTTT
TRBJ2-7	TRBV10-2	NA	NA	CASSGRTVLSYEQYF	TGCGCCAGCAGTGGAAGGACAGTTCTATCCTACGAGCAGTACTTC
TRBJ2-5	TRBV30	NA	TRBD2	CAWSIELAGMKTQYF	TGTGCCTGGAGTATAGAACTAGCGGGGATGAAGACCCAGTACTTC
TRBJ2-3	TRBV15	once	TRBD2	CATSRMGVAGGSDTQYF	TGTGCCACCAGCAGAATGGGGGTAGCGGGAGGGTCAGATACGCAGTATTTT
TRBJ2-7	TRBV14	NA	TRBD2	CASSQEPLAGVSYEQYF	TGTGCCAGCAGCCAAGAACCGCTAGCGGGGGTCTCCTACGAGCAGTACTTC
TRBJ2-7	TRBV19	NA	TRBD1	CASDRTGFGYEQYF	TGTGCCAGCGACCGGACAGGGTTTGGGTACGAGCAGTACTTC